The source of this TCR beta chain is a study of T and B cells in COVID-19 patients. Study-level background: Blood was sampled from COVID-19 patients who were either actively infected or recovered. Critical illness requiring mechanical ventilation or extracorporeal membrane oxygenation affected 12 of 20 active-infection patients. General study findings and limits: Active COVID-19 showed highly clonal TRB repertoires; recovery showed diversity and richness above healthy donors.

Note on this clonotype: No antigen is known for it.

TRB was amplified from approximately 250-480 ng of blood genomic DNA. TRB rearrangements were amplified by multiplex PCR with BIOMED2 TRB-A/B primers. TCRdb re-called the multiplex PCR reads through MiXCR, storing one row per CDR3 protein. The sample comprises some 11,000 distinct CDR3 sequences, 30% of which are singletons, and approximately 14% rests with the top ten. The V and J ends lost 6 bases and 5 bases, in that order; junction bases with no gene match: 14. This CDR3 is built from 18 residues. Germline values: CDR1 MNHEY, CDR2 SVGEGT. The TCR sequence derives from a human donor with active COVID-19. The rearrangement joins TRBV6-2 or TRBV6-3 to TRBJ2-5; 14 bases line up with TRBD2. Specimen: blood. CDR3 sequence (DNA): TGTGCCAGCAGCCCCGGCCTGACTAGCGGGGGGGCTTGGGAGACCCAGTACTTC. Protein product: CASSPGLTSGGAWETQYF.